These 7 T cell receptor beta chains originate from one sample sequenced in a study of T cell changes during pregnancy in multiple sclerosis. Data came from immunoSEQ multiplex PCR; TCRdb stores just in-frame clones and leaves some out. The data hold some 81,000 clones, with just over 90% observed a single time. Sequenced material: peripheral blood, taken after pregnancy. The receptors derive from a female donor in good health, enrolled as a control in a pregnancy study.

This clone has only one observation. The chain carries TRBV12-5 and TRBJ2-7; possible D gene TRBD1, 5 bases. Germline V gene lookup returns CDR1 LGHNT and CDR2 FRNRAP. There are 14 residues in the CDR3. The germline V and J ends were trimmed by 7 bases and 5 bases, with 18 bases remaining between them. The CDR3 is CASAVDSIGHEQYF. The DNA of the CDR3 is TGTGCTAGTGCCGTCGACAGTATCGGTCACGAGCAGTACTTC.

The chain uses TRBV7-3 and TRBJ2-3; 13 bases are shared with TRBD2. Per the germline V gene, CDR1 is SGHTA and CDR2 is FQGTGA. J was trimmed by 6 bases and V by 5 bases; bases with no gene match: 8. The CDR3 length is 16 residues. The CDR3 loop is CASSRGLAGLADTQYF. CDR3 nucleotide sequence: TGTGCCAGCAGCCGGGGACTAGCGGGGTTGGCGGATACGCAGTATTTT.

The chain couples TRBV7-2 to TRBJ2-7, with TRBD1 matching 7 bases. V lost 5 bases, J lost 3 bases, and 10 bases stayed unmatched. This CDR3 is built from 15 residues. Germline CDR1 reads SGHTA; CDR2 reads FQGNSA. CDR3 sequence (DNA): TGTGCCAGCAGCCTACGAAAGGGGGCTAACTACGAGCAGTACTTC. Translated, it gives CASSLRKGANYEQYF. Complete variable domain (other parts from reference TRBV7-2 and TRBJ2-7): GAGVSQSPSNKVTEKGKDVELRCDPISGHTALYWYRQSLGQGLEFLIYFQGNSAPDKSGLPSDRFSAERTGGSVSTLTIQRTQQEDSAVYLCASSLRKGANYEQYFGPGTRLTVT.

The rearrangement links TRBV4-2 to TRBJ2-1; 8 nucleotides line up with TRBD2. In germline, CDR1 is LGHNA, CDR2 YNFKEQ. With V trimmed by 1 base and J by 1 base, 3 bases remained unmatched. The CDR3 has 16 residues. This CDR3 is CASSQASGLSYNEQFF. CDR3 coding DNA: TGTGCCAGCAGCCAAGCTAGCGGGCTTTCCTACAATGAGCAGTTCTTC.

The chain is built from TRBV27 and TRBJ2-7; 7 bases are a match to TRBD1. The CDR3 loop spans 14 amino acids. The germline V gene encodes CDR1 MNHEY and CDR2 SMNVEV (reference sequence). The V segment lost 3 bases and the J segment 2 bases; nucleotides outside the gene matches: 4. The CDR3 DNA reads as TGTGCCAGCAGTTTCTCCGGGACAGCCTACGAGCAGTACTTC. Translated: CASSFSGTAYEQYF.

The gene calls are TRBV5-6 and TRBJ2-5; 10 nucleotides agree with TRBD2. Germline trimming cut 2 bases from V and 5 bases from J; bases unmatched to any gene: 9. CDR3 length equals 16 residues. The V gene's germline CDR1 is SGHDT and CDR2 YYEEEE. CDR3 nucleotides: TGTGCCAGCAGCTTATCCCTTAGCGGGGGGCGGGAGACCCAGTACTTC. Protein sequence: CASSLSLSGGRETQYF.

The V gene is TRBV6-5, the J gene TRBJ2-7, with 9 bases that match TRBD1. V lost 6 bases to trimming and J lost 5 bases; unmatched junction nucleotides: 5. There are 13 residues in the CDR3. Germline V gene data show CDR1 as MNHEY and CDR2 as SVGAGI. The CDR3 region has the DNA TGTGCCAGCAGGACTACAGGGGGCGACGAGCAGTACTTC. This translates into CASRTTGGDEQYF.